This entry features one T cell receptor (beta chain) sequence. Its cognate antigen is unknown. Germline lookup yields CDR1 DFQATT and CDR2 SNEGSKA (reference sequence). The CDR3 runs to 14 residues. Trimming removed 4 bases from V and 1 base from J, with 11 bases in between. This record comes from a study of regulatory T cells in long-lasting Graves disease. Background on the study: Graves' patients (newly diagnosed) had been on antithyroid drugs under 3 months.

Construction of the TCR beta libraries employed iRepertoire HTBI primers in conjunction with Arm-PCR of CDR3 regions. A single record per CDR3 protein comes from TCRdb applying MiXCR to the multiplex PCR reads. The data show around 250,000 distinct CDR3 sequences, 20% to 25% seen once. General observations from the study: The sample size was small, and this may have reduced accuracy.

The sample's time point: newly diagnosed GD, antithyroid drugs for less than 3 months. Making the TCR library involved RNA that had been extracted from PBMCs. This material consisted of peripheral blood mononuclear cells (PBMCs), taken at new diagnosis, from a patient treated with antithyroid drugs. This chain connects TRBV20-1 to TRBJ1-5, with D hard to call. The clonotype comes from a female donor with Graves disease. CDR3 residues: CSATVGGSNQPQHF. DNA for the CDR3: TGCAGTGCTACGGTGGGAGGGAGCAATCAGCCCCAGCATTTT.